Following are 32 T cell receptor delta chains from one sample sequenced in a study of Vδ1+ human thymocytes. Study-level points and caveats: Highly polyclonal TRG and TRD repertoires with Gaussian CDR3 length distributions appeared in thymus.

Sequences come from RNA converted to cDNA by reverse transcription. The CDR3 regions were amplified by multiplex PCR from V-gene primers to a constant-region primer. TCRdb made new clone calls on the multiplex PCR reads using CATT. The data contain 45,000 to 60,000 delta-chain clones, 15% to 20% of them singletons. No antigen has been identified for these receptors. The sample comprised Vdelta1+ gamma-delta thymocytes from the thymus. Subset here: FACS-sorted CD3+ TCRalphabeta- TCRVdelta1+ TCRVdelta2- thymocytes. The receptors were gathered from a boy younger than two who had congenital heart surgery.

This sequence joins TRDV1 and TRDJ1; D might be TRDD3 (8 bases). This CDR3 comprises 22 residues. Germline V CDR1 and CDR2: TSWWSYY, QGS. The germline V and J ends were trimmed by 4 bases and 0 bases, with 33 bases remaining between them. The CDR3 DNA reads as TGTGCTCTTGGGGTCACCATCTTTCCTACCCAACTGGGGGTCCGGAACACCGATAAACTCATCTTT. It yields the protein CALGVTIFPTQLGVRNTDKLIF.

This clone has a handful of counts. V usage is TRDV1 and J usage is TRDJ1, with 8 bases that match TRDD3. Germline V gene data show CDR1 as TSWWSYY and CDR2 as QGS. Germline trimming cut 0 bases from V and 0 bases from J; bases unmatched to any gene: 12. CDR3 size: 19 residues. The CDR3 loop reads CALGELPTPVLGDTDKLIF. The CDR3 nucleotides are TGTGCTCTTGGGGAACTGCCTACTCCGGTACTGGGGGACACCGATAAACTCATCTTT.

This clone was seen a handful of times. This rearrangement joins TRDV1 to TRDJ1; the match to TRDD3 covers 8 bases. This CDR3 contains 21 residues. Germline values: CDR1 TSWWSYY, CDR2 QGS. The J segment lost 0 bases and the V segment lost 3 bases, leaving 21 bases of the junction unmatched. The CDR3 bases are TGTGCTCTTGGGGATTCCTTCCACACCCTACTGGGGGCTCCGTACACCGATAAACTCATCTTT. As protein: CALGDSFHTLLGAPYTDKLIF.

This clone has a handful of counts. V is TRDV1 and J is TRDJ1, with 9 bases aligning to TRDD2. This CDR3 has 23 residues. The junction had 25 bases not matched to a gene; V was cut back by 2 bases and J by 0 bases. Germline CDR1 is TSWWSYY and CDR2 is QGS. The CDR3 DNA is TGTGCTCTTGGGGAAAGAAACCCTTCCTACGTACCACTGATTTTTTTGTACACCGATAAACTCATCTTT. Translated: CALGERNPSYVPLIFLYTDKLIF.

J is TRDJ1 and V is TRDV1; possible D gene TRDD3, 5 bases. The CDR3 sequence is 17 residues long. The V end lost 0 bases, the J end lost 4 bases, and 18 bases lay between the germline ends. The germline gives CDR1 TSWWSYY, CDR2 QGS. In DNA, the CDR3 is TGTGCTCTTGGGGAACTAGTGCCAGGAGGGGAATTCGATAAACTCATCTTT. Its translation is CALGELVPGGEFDKLIF.

This clone occurred a few times. This clone may be a read error of a much larger clone one base away. The V and J genes are TRDV2 and TRDJ1, with 7 bases fitting TRDD3. The CDR3 extends over 17 amino acids. CDR1 and CDR2 from the germline V gene are GEAIGNYY and EKD. CDR3: CACDTDSLLGDTDKPIF. CDR3 coding DNA: TGTGCCTGTGACACAGACTCCTTGTTGGGGGACACCGATAAACCCATCTTT.

The chain uses TRDV1 and TRDJ1; tentatively, D is TRDD2 (6 bases). The CDR3 is made up of 18 amino acids. Trimming removed 3 bases from V and 0 bases from J, with 20 bases in between. The V gene's germline CDR1 is TSWWSYY and CDR2 QGS. The CDR3 loop reads CALGEFPSTKRYTDKLIF. In DNA, the CDR3 is TGTGCTCTTGGGGAGTTTCCTTCCACGAAGAGGTACACCGATAAACTCATCTTT.

This clone was detected only a few times. This specimen includes other DNA sequences encoding the same CDR3. The rearrangement links TRDV1 to TRDJ1; 10 bases agree with TRDD3. The CDR3 covers 20 residues. With V trimmed by 3 bases and J by 2 bases, 18 bases remained unmatched. Germline V gene lookup returns CDR1 TSWWSYY and CDR2 QGS. The CDR3 loop reads CALGDSLYWGIPPWTDKLIF. The CDR3 nucleotides are TGTGCTCTTGGGGATTCCCTTTACTGGGGGATCCCCCCGTGGACCGATAAACTCATCTTT.

This clone was counted a few times. Mismatch with germline at one junction end may stem from a read error. J is TRDJ1 and V is TRDV2, with 13 positions matching TRDD3. This CDR3 is built from 31 residues. CDR1 is GEAIGNYY, CDR2 EKD, per germline. CDR3 in amino acids: CACEFLAISTGGYARRTQAFSGGPNTDRLIF. The DNA of the CDR3 is TGTGCCTGTGAGTTCCTGGCCATTAGTACTGGGGGATACGCCCGCCGAACTCAGGCTTTTTCAGGCGGCCCTAACACCGATAGACTCATCTTT.

This chain links TRDV1 with TRDJ1; 12 positions match TRDD3. The CDR3 is 20 residues long. The junction had 16 bases not matched to a gene; V was cut back by 4 bases and J by 1 base. Germline values: CDR1 TSWWSYY, CDR2 QGS. The CDR3 loop reads CALGVPWGIRPIRFTDKLIF. Here the CDR3 DNA reads TGTGCTCTTGGGGTGCCCTGGGGGATACGCCCAATTAGGTTCACCGATAAACTCATCTTT.

The chain combines TRDV1 with TRDJ1, with a tentative D call TRDD3 (10 bases). The germline gives CDR1 TSWWSYY, CDR2 QGS. The CDR3 totals 25 residues. Trimming left V 3 bases short and J 0 bases short, with 41 bases between. CDR3 sequence reads: CALGDGNRSFLPILGDKGYTDKLIF. CDR3 nucleotide sequence: TGTGCTCTTGGGGATGGAAATCGGTCCTTCCTACCCATCCTGGGGGATAAGGGGTACACCGATAAACTCATCTTT.

This clone was seen more than once but under ten times. The V gene is TRDV1, the J gene TRDJ1; tentatively, D is TRDD3 (6 bases). V lost 1 base, J lost 4 bases, and 31 bases lay in between. Germline V CDR1 and CDR2: TSWWSYY, QGS. The CDR3 is 21 amino acids. In DNA form, the CDR3 reads TGTGCTCTTGGGGAACGCGGTAGGATCCCTCACATGGGGGGGCCGCACGATAAACTCATCTTT. It is translated as CALGERGRIPHMGGPHDKLIF.

This chain uses TRDV1 with TRDJ1; unclear D gene. V shed 1 base and J shed 5 bases, with 20 bases lying between them. The CDR3 is 17 residues long. CDR1 is TSWWSYY, CDR2 QGS, per germline. This CDR3 is CALGEQGFRRLSDKLIF. CDR3 nucleotide sequence: TGTGCTCTTGGGGAACAAGGATTCCGGAGGCTGTCGGATAAACTCATCTTT.

This clone turned up a few times. The genes are TRDV1 and TRDJ1; a weak D match, TRDD3 (6 bases). The CDR3 extends over 21 amino acids. V was trimmed by 2 bases and J by 3 bases, leaving 31 bases between them. Germline lookup yields CDR1 TSWWSYY and CDR2 QGS. The CDR3 loop reads CALGEKSGATAGAPESDKLIF. The CDR3, as DNA: TGTGCTCTTGGGGAAAAGTCTGGGGCGACTGCTGGGGCCCCTGAGTCCGATAAACTCATCTTT.

This clone was counted between two and nine times. V usage is TRDV1 and J usage is TRDJ1; D is possibly TRDD2 (5 bases). The CDR3 has 21 amino acids. CDR1 is TSWWSYY, CDR2 QGS, per germline. Deletions cut 0 bases from V and 4 bases from J, with 30 bases between. CDR3 nucleotide sequence: TGTGCTCTTGGGGAACTACAGCCCTACGGGCAAGCCACACGGTGTGGCGATAAACTCATCTTT. It is translated as CALGELQPYGQATRCGDKLIF.

This clone was counted only a few times. The V and J genes are TRDV1 and TRDJ1; perhaps TRDD2 as D (6 bases). The CDR3 sequence is 14 residues long. Germline CDR1 is TSWWSYY and CDR2 is QGS. Between the trimmed V and J ends, which lost 1 base and 7 bases, there was a span of 13 bases. The CDR3, as DNA: TGTGCTCTTGGGGAACCTCTCCTACAGACTAAACTCATCTTT. Translating it yields CALGEPLLQTKLIF.

The rearrangement links TRDV1 to TRDJ1; TRDD3 aligns across 12 bases. The CDR3 runs 20 residues. CDR1 TSWWSYY and CDR2 QGS come from the germline V gene. Germline trimming cut 5 bases from V and 0 bases from J; bases unmatched to any gene: 16. The chain's CDR3 is CALGNGADWGIHSYTDKLIF. CDR3 bases: TGTGCTCTTGGGAATGGGGCTGACTGGGGGATACACTCGTACACCGATAAACTCATCTTT.

This clone has a handful of counts. The V call is TRDV1, the J call TRDJ1, with TRDD3 matching over 8 bases. The CDR3 consists of 20 residues. Germline CDR1 TSWWSYY, CDR2 QGS. V gave up 3 bases and J gave up 1 base; unmatched junction bases: 19. The CDR3 reads CALGEGLPNWGSPCTDKLIF. CDR3 nucleotides: TGTGCTCTTGGGGAGGGCCTTCCCAACTGGGGGTCCCCGTGCACCGATAAACTCATCTTT.

This clone was seen a few times. The V call is TRDV1, the J call TRDJ1; D remains ambiguous. V lost 3 bases to trimming and J lost 0 bases, with 14 bases between them. CDR3 size: 16 residues. Germline V gene data show CDR1 as TSWWSYY and CDR2 as QGS. In nucleotides, the CDR3 is TGTGCTCTTGGGGAGACCTATTACGGATACACCGATAAACTCATCTTT. Translation gives CALGETYYGYTDKLIF.

This clone was counted a few times. The chain recombines TRDV1 with TRDJ1; D not resolved. V dropped 6 bases and J dropped 5 bases, with 7 bases sitting between them. This CDR3 region has 11 residues. CDR1 TSWWSYY and CDR2 QGS come from the germline V gene. DNA for the CDR3: TGTGCTCTTGGCCCCCCGGATAAACTCATCTTT. Its protein product is CALGPPDKLIF.

This clone was recorded a few times. The chain links TRDV1 to TRDJ1; D may correspond to TRDD2 or TRDD3 (5 bases each). The CDR3 is made up of 22 amino acids. With 2 bases removed from V and 0 bases from J, the gap between germline ends came to 31 bases. Germline values: CDR1 TSWWSYY, CDR2 QGS. CDR3 protein: CALGELGSGFRLRGSYTDKLIF. DNA of the CDR3: TGTGCTCTTGGGGAATTAGGATCGGGCTTCCGTCTTAGGGGGTCCTACACCGATAAACTCATCTTT.

The gene calls are TRAV29/DV5 and TRDJ1, with 10 bases lining up with TRDD3. Germline loops: CDR1 NSMFDY, CDR2 ISSIKDK. This CDR3 comprises 29 residues. With 3 bases clipped from V and 0 bases from J, the junction kept 47 bases outside the gene matches. CDR3 protein: CAATIPAECIRSPGCGIYTGGSYTDKLIF. The DNA of the CDR3 is TGTGCAGCAACAATCCCGGCGGAGTGTATAAGATCCCCGGGGTGTGGTATATATACTGGGGGATCGTACACCGATAAACTCATCTTT.

The rearrangement links TRDV1 to TRDJ1; 12 nucleotides match TRDD3. The CDR3 length is 23 residues. The trim removed 4 bases at V and 1 base at J, leaving 25 bases unmatched. Germline loops: CDR1 TSWWSYY, CDR2 QGS. CDR3 region: CALGGSPPPLLGDTKGSTDKLIF. CDR3 sequence (DNA): TGTGCTCTTGGGGGCTCGCCTCCCCCCCTACTGGGGGATACAAAGGGTTCCACCGATAAACTCATCTTT.

The chain recombines TRDV1 with TRDJ1; TRDD3 aligns across 12 bases. There are 26 residues in the CDR3. After removal of 2 bases from V and 3 bases from J, the junction contained 34 bases not matched to a gene. Germline-derived CDR1 and CDR2 are TSWWSYY and QGS. CDR3 in amino acids: CALGELLYSYPSPSGGYGTEADKLIF. As DNA, the CDR3 is TGTGCTCTTGGGGAATTACTCTATTCCTACCCATCCCCCTCTGGGGGATACGGGACGGAGGCCGATAAACTCATCTTT.

This clone appeared a few times. The rearrangement uses TRDV1 and TRDJ1; 7 bases align to TRDD3. The CDR3 loop spans 17 amino acids. V lost 0 bases and J lost 4; bases outside the gene matches: 11. Germline CDR1 and CDR2: TSWWSYY and QGS. Written as DNA, the CDR3 is TGTGCTCTTGGGGAACTACGCCGGGGGATGACGGTCGATAAACTCATCTTT. Residues: CALGELRRGMTVDKLIF.

This clone was seen more than once but under ten times. This chain connects TRDV1 to TRDJ1; D gene ambiguous. V lost 5 bases, J lost 0 bases, and 34 bases lay in between. Per the germline V gene, CDR1 is TSWWSYY and CDR2 is QGS. The CDR3 is 22 amino acids. This chain's CDR3 is CALGKRRSIRAERRKYTDKLIF. Written as DNA, the CDR3 is TGTGCTCTTGGGAAAAGACGATCAATCCGGGCCGAGAGGAGGAAGTACACCGATAAACTCATCTTT.

About this clone itself: One junction end disagrees with the germline gene, perhaps due to a read error. The V call is TRDV1, the J call TRDJ1, with 12 positions matching TRDD3. CDR3 size: 20 residues. Germline lookup yields CDR1 TSWWSYY and CDR2 QGS. The CDR3 protein is CALGDVYLLQVLGDTGKLIF. The CDR3 nucleotides are TGTGCTCTTGGGGATGTCTACCTACTTCAGGTACTGGGGGATACCGGTAAACTCATCTTT.

The chain is built from TRDV1 and TRDJ1, with D perhaps matching TRDD3 (5 bases). CDR3 length: 18 residues. V lost 1 base and J 0 bases, leaving 18 bases between the germline ends. Germline CDR1 TSWWSYY, CDR2 QGS. This chain's CDR3 is CALGEPLLEMWYTDKLIF. As DNA, the CDR3 is TGTGCTCTTGGGGAACCACTACTGGAGATGTGGTACACCGATAAACTCATCTTT.

Only a few counts were recorded for this clone. The rearrangement links TRDV2 to TRDJ1; D is unclear. Trimming left V 0 bases short and J 0 bases short, with 7 bases between. Germline V lookup: CDR1 GEAIGNYY, CDR2 EKD. The CDR3 contains 14 residues. The CDR3 loop reads CACDTVVNTDKLIF. CDR3 bases: TGTGCCTGTGACACCGTGGTAAACACCGATAAACTCATCTTT.

This clone has only a few counts. J is TRDJ1 and V is TRDV1; 7 bases line up with TRDD3. J was trimmed by 0 bases and V by 5 bases; bases with no gene match: 30. The length of the CDR3 is 23 residues. CDR1 TSWWSYY and CDR2 QGS come from the germline V gene. CDR3 coding DNA: TGTGCTCTTGGGAACCCCCGTGGACCATTAAGACCCGCTGGGGGGGACTACACCGATAAACTCATCTTT. It specifies CALGNPRGPLRPAGGDYTDKLIF.

The sample holds a few counts of this clone. V usage is TRDV1 and J usage is TRDJ1, with TRDD3 matching 10 bases. The CDR3 has 22 amino acids. The germline CDR1 and CDR2 sequences are TSWWSYY and QGS. Unmatched junction bases numbered 19, after V lost 0 bases and J lost 0 bases. The CDR3 loop reads CALGELHLAHDWGIQNTDKLIF. The CDR3 DNA reads as TGTGCTCTTGGGGAACTCCACCTAGCCCACGACTGGGGGATCCAAAACACCGATAAACTCATCTTT.

The genes are TRDV1 and TRDJ1, with D possibly matching TRDD2 (6 bases). The germline CDR1 and CDR2 sequences are TSWWSYY and QGS. The CDR3 spans 18 residues. V lost 0 bases to trimming and J lost 0 bases, with 17 bases between them. In DNA form, the CDR3 reads TGTGCTCTTGGGGAACTTCCCTTCCCCCTAATATACACCGATAAACTCATCTTT. Its translation is CALGELPFPLIYTDKLIF.